This TCR beta chain emerged from a study of human T cells and chemical hapten exposure. For the study at large: The use of 2% DPC on around 2 cm by around 2 cm of upper inner arm skin constituted sensitization. Per-sample TCR yield variability stemmed mainly from small pooled library volume differences.

The time point is: patch test 3, about 24 weeks after DPC sensitization. Noted treatment: therapeutic diphenylcyclopropenone sensitization with weekly scalp DPC. The authors' total RNA extraction used unfractionated whole blood. MiXCR, run by TCRdb on the RACE reads, gives a single entry per CDR3 protein. Of under 200,000 distinct CDR3 sequences in the sample, 25% to 35% were seen once. This CDR3 region has 10 residues. The V gene lost 5 bases and the J gene lost 9 bases, with 5 bases spanning the gap. The sequence was collected from a woman between 18 and 29 years old with alopecia areata. Some clones in this sample may be carry-over from other donors' samples. Sequenced material: whole blood, taken in connection with sensitization to the hapten diphenylcyclopropenone (DPC). This chain uses TRBV12-3 or TRBV12-4 with TRBJ2-1; D perhaps matches TRBD2 (5 bases). DNA of the CDR3: TGTGCCAGCAGTGCGGGTGAGCAGTTCTTC. It specifies CASSAGEQFF.